This TCR beta chain was captured in a study of early T cells in non-severe SARS-CoV-2 infection. Background on the study: Chains were not paired, and sequencing was done on bulk RNA from unsorted whole blood. Study-level results: There was a bias toward anti-spike CD8 responses in VDJdb matching, which missed private and CD4 specificities.

Individual cDNA molecules received unique molecular identifiers. Each CDR3 protein gets one entry after TCRdb re-called the 5' RACE reads with MiXCR. Here the sample spans approximately 90,000 distinct CDR3 sequences, 8% to 13% being singletons. To note about this clonotype: Its antigen is as yet unknown.

Germline assignment: CDR1 SGHRS and CDR2 YFSETQ. This CDR3 region has 15 residues. V lost 0 bases, J lost 6 bases, and 6 bases stayed unmatched. This receptor was identified in an adult who was a healthcare worker with PCR-confirmed SARS-CoV-2 infection or an uninfected control (not recorded which). The chain is built from TRBV5-1 and TRBJ2-1, with TRBD2 matching 7 bases. Sequenced material: whole blood, taken at baseline. Here the CDR3 reads CASSLVLASSNEQFF. The CDR3 coding sequence is TGCGCCAGCAGCTTGGTACTAGCGAGTTCCAATGAGCAGTTCTTC.